The 15 T cell receptor beta chains below were found in one sample sequenced in a study of molecular identifiers for immune sequencing clone quantification. Using its own MiXCR run on the PCR reads, TCRdb lists one record per CDR3 protein. The sample holds over 600,000 distinct CDR3 sequences; roughly 21% are singletons and the top ten take roughly 0.9%. Sequencing was carried out using naive CD8+ T cells from blood, with Jurkat cell RNA spiked in. Subset meaning: FACS-sorted CD8+CD4-CCR7+CD45RA+ naive T cells. The receptor source for this set is a human donor in good health. Some libraries in this study had Jurkat cell RNA spiked in.

The V call is TRBV19, the J call TRBJ1-5, with D possibly matching TRBD1 (5 bases). The CDR3 length is 13 residues. V was trimmed by 11 bases and J by 0 bases, leaving 11 bases between them. Germline assignment: CDR1 LNHDA and CDR2 SQIVND (reference sequence). The CDR3 DNA is TGTGCCGTGGGGCAGGATAGCAATCAGCCCCAGCATTTT. Its translation: CAVGQDSNQPQHF.

The chain couples TRBV12-3 or TRBV12-4 to TRBJ2-7; possibly TRBD1 for D (5 bases). V was clipped by 5 bases and J by 5 bases, with 16 bases between them. The CDR3 runs to 14 residues. The CDR3 coding sequence is TGTGCCAGCAGTCCCAACCCTGCAGGGAACGAGCAGTACTTC. Its protein product is CASSPNPAGNEQYF.

In its sample, this clonotype was seen many times. The V and J genes are TRBV9 and TRBJ2-5, with D tentatively TRBD1 or TRBD2 (5 bases each). V lost 7 bases to trimming and J lost 1 base, with 17 bases between them. Germline V gene data show CDR1 as SGDLS and CDR2 as YYNGEE. This CDR3 has 15 amino acids. CDR3 region: CASARDPPLQETQYF. In nucleotides, the CDR3 is TGTGCCAGCGCGAGGGACCCTCCCCTCCAAGAGACCCAGTACTTC. Full variable domain (rest looked up from reference TRBV9 and TRBJ2-5): DSGVTQTPKHLITATGQRVTLRCSPRSGDLSVYWYQQSLDQGLQFLIQYYNGEERAKGNILERFSAQQFPDLHSELNLSSLELGDSALYFCASARDPPLQETQYFGPGTRLLVL.

This clonotype was counted ten times or more. The chain combines TRBV9 with TRBJ1-4; 7 bases map to TRBD1. In germline, CDR1 is SGDLS, CDR2 YYNGEE. This CDR3 spans 14 amino acids. The V segment lost 4 bases and the J segment 8 bases; nucleotides outside the gene matches: 8. The CDR3 loop reads CASSSDREGEKLFF. The CDR3 DNA follows: TGTGCCAGCAGCTCCGACAGGGAAGGGGAAAAACTGTTTTTT.

Remarks on this clonotype: This may stem from a read error, because a much larger clone lies one nucleotide away. The rearrangement links TRBV2 to TRBJ1-1; possibly TRBD1 for D (5 bases). The CDR3 has 19 amino acids. The V gene's germline CDR1 is SNHLY and CDR2 FYNNEI. CDR3 protein: CASSDPTGTKGGIDTGAFF. The CDR3 DNA follows: TGTGCCAGCAGCGATCCTACCGGGACCAAAGGCGGTATAGACACTGGAGCTTTCTTT.

This clonotype was counted once. A much larger clone differs from this one at a single base, so this may be a read error. CDR3 protein: CASIEGAGMNTEASF. In nucleotides, the CDR3 is TGCGCCAGCATTGAGGGGGCAGGGATGAACACTGAAGCTTCCTTT. The genes are TRBV5-1 and TRBJ1-1; 7 positions agree with TRBD1. CDR1 is SGHRS, CDR2 YFSETQ, per germline. The CDR3 runs 15 residues.

This clonotype was seen ten or more times. The genes are TRBV29-1 and TRBJ2-7; 11 bases line up with TRBD2. Trimming at V came to 6 bases and at J to 5 bases, leaving 12 bases not matched to a gene. This CDR3 has 15 amino acids. Germline V CDR1 and CDR2: SQVTM, ANQGSEA. CDR3 coding DNA: TGCAGCGTGGCGACCTTCGGGACTAGCGGCCACGAGCAGTACTTC. This translates into CSVATFGTSGHEQYF.

This clonotype has ten or more counts. This chain uses TRBV5-1 with TRBJ1-1, with D unclear. This CDR3 region has 12 residues. Trimming shortened V by 5 bases and J by 1 base, and 6 bases separated the two germline ends. The germline V gene has CDR1 SGHRS and CDR2 YFSETQ. CDR3 amino acids: CASRHANTEAFF. DNA of the CDR3: TGCGCCAGCAGACATGCGAACACTGAAGCTTTCTTT.

This clonotype was counted at least ten times. The V call is TRBV20-1, the J call TRBJ1-6; perhaps TRBD1 as D (5 bases). V gave up 5 bases and J gave up 0 bases, with 11 bases separating them. From germline, CDR1 is DFQATT and CDR2 SNEGSKA (reference sequence). This CDR3 comprises 15 residues. CDR3 coding DNA: TGCAGTGCTGTTGACAGAAACTCCTATAATTCACCCCTCCACTTT. The encoded protein is CSAVDRNSYNSPLHF.

This clonotype occurred a few times. The J gene is TRBJ1-6, the V gene TRBV6-5; TRBD1 aligns across 9 bases. Germline assignment: CDR1 MNHEY and CDR2 SVGAGI. After removal of 0 bases from V and 14 bases from J, the junction contained 14 bases not matched to a gene. The CDR3 covers 17 residues. In DNA, the CDR3 is TGTGCCAGCAGTTACTCGATTCCCGGACAGGGGATAAATTCCCTCCACTTT. Protein product: CASSYSIPGQGINSLHF.

The gene calls are TRBV3-1 and TRBJ1-1; 9 bases map to TRBD1. The CDR3 has 19 residues. Germline CDR1 reads LGHDT; CDR2 reads YNNKEL (reference sequence). Germline trimming cut 1 base from V and 4 bases from J; bases unmatched to any gene: 16. The CDR3 DNA is TGTGCCAGCAGCCAAGGTTTCTTGTGGACAGGGGTAGGAAGCACTGAAGCTTTCTTT. Its translation: CASSQGFLWTGVGSTEAFF.

This clonotype was observed a few times. The V gene is TRBV25-1, the J gene TRBJ1-4; 7 nucleotides line up with TRBD1. There are 14 residues in the CDR3. V dropped 6 bases and J dropped 0; count of bases not matched to a gene: 1. The germline V gene encodes CDR1 MGHDK and CDR2 SYGVNS. This chain's CDR3 is CASRGQPTNEKLFF. The CDR3 DNA is TGTGCCAGCAGGGGACAGCCAACTAATGAAAAACTGTTTTTT.

On this clonotype itself: This sequence may be a read error, since a much larger clone differs from it by one base. V and J are TRBV6-5 and TRBJ2-5; tentative D call: TRBD1 (5 bases). The CDR3 length is 15 residues. The V gene's germline CDR1 is MNHEY and CDR2 SVGAGI. Here the CDR3 DNA reads TGTGCCAGCAGTTACGCCCCACCAGGGTTAGAGGCCCAGTACTTC. Translation: CASSYAPPGLEAQYF.

This clonotype was seen just once. This may be a read error, as it is one base from a much larger clone. The chain is built from TRBV6-2 or TRBV6-3 and TRBJ2-7; 8 bases fit TRBD2. CDR1 and CDR2 from the germline V gene are MNHEY and SVGEGT. The CDR3 has 14 amino acids. CDR3 loop: CASGYGAGGYEQYF. The CDR3 DNA follows: TGTGCCAGCGGTTACGGGGCGGGAGGCTACGAGCAGTACTTC.

The table lists this clonotype with many counts. This chain connects TRBV20-1 to TRBJ2-5; D unclear. This CDR3 has 16 amino acids. V was shortened by 3 bases and J by 4 bases, with 21 bases between the two germline ends. The V gene's germline CDR1 is DFQATT and CDR2 SNEGSKA (reference sequence). The CDR3 DNA reads TGCAGTGCTAGGGCAGACACCGGGCTCCACCCAGAGACCCAGTACTTC. Protein sequence: CSARADTGLHPETQYF.